This T cell receptor (beta chain) derives from a study of CD8+CD57+ T cells in acquired aplastic anemia. Study information: Sorted CD4+ and CD8+ cells gave a mean 3.2 ug DNA, range roughly 0.19 to 27.4 ug.

The germline V and J ends were trimmed by 1 base and 1 base, with 14 bases remaining between them. Germline CDR1 SGHDT, CDR2 YYEEEE. This CDR3 contains 17 residues. Study-wide results and caveats: Patients versus controls showed no significant CD8+ Simpson's diversity difference. In common between the patients and the controls were twenty-nine CD8+ CDR3 sequences.

TCR beta VDJ and CDR3 were profiled, and genomic DNA was the template. Using its own MiXCR run on the reads, TCRdb lists one record per CDR3 protein. The sample consists of approximately 180,000 distinct CDR3 sequences, about three fifths of them appearing once. The table lists this clonotype with many counts. Its antigen is unidentified. Sequenced patients had shown CD8+CD57+ cell expansion by flow cytometry. Sequencing was done on a sample of sorted CD4+, CD8+, or CD8+CD57+ T cells (not recorded which) from PBMCs. The genes are TRBV5-6 and TRBJ2-2; weak D call: TRBD2 (6 bases). The source of this sequence is a human donor with aplastic anemia. CDR3 protein: CASSLLSWRGNTGELFF. CDR3 in DNA: TGTGCCAGCAGCTTGTTATCGTGGAGGGGGAACACCGGGGAGCTGTTTTTT.